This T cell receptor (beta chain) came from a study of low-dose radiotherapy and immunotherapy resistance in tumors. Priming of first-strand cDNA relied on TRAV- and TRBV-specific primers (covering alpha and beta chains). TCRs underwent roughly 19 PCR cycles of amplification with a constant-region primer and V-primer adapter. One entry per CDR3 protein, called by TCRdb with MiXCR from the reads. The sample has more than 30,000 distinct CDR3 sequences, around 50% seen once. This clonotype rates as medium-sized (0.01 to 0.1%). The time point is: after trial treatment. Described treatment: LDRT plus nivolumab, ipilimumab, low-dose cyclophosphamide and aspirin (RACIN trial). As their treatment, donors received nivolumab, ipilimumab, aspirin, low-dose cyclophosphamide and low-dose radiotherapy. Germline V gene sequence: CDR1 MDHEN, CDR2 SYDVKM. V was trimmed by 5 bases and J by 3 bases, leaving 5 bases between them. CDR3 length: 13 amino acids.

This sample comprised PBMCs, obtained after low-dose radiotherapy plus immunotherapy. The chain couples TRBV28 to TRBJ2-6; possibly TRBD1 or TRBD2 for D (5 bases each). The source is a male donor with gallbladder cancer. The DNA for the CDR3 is TGTGCCAGCAGTGGGGGTGGGGCCAACGTCCTGACTTTC. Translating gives CASSGGGANVLTF.